Shown below are 10 T cell receptor beta chains from a single sample sequenced in a study of PD-1 blockade in classical Hodgkin lymphoma. Indicated time point: cycle 4 day 1 (C4D1), after less than seven weeks of nivolumab. Relapse after autologous stem cell transplantation occurred in every patient, and brentuximab vedotin exposure varied. The assay was immunoSEQ multiplex PCR, and TCRdb's table has in-frame clones only and misses some. The sample consists of over 60,000 clones, 85% to 95% of them appearing once. The sample here was peripheral blood mononuclear cells (PBMCs), taken before the fourth cycle of nivolumab. The receptors come from a human donor with classical Hodgkin lymphoma.

V gene TRBV6-1 combines with J gene TRBJ2-7; D is perhaps TRBD1 (6 bases). The length of the CDR3 is 15 residues. Germline V gene sequence: CDR1 MNHNS, CDR2 SASEGT. The ends were cut back, 7 bases at V and 6 bases at J, with 22 bases in the middle. CDR3 residues: CASTLTGPREGEQYF. CDR3 DNA: TGTGCCAGCACCCTGACAGGCCCTCGAGAAGGCGAGCAGTACTTC.

This clone occurred once. V is TRBV5-4 and J is TRBJ2-1, with TRBD1 matching over 7 bases. The germline V gene has CDR1 SGHNT and CDR2 YYREEE (reference sequence). With 4 bases clipped from V and 4 bases from J, the junction kept 2 bases outside the gene matches. The length of the CDR3 is 13 residues. The CDR3 protein is CASSMGQYNEQFF. CDR3 bases: TGTGCCAGCAGCATGGGACAGTACAATGAGCAGTTCTTC.

V gene TRBV19 combines with J gene TRBJ2-1; 9 positions agree with TRBD2. Germline values: CDR1 LNHDA, CDR2 SQIVND (reference sequence). The CDR3 is made up of 15 amino acids. V shed 3 bases and J 5 bases; nucleotides not matched to a gene: 5. This CDR3 is CASSIGGGGNNEQFF. The DNA for the CDR3 is TGTGCCAGTAGTATCGGCGGGGGGGGAAACAATGAGCAGTTCTTC.

The chain is built from TRBV16 and TRBJ1-3; D is undetermined. This CDR3 comprises 16 residues. Trimming took 3 bases from V and 1 from J, leaving 13 bases between them. CDR1 is KGHSY, CDR2 FQNENV, per germline. The CDR3 nucleotides read TGTGCCAGCAGCCATTTGCAGTCCAGATCTGGAAACACCATATATTTT. This sequence encodes CASSHLQSRSGNTIYF.

The chain recombines TRBV19 with TRBJ2-2, with D unresolved. V dropped 7 bases and J dropped 0 bases, with 9 bases sitting between them. Germline loops: CDR1 LNHDA, CDR2 SQIVND (reference sequence). The CDR3 runs 14 residues. CDR3 DNA sequence: TGTGCCAGTACGGAGACAACGAACACCGGGGAGCTGTTTTTT. Translation: CASTETTNTGELFF.

The CDR3 protein is CASSYQGNEDYGYTF. The DNA for the CDR3 is TGCGCCAGCAGCTATCAGGGAAACGAGGACTATGGCTACACCTTC. The V call is TRBV5-1, the J call TRBJ1-2; possibly TRBD1 for D (5 bases). Germline lookup yields CDR1 SGHRS and CDR2 YFSETQ. V lost 3 bases to trimming and J lost 3 bases, with 15 bases between them. This CDR3 has 15 amino acids.

The chain joins TRBV5-1 to TRBJ2-7, with 8 bases that match TRBD2. CDR1 SGHRS and CDR2 YFSETQ come from the germline V gene. The CDR3 consists of 15 residues. V shed 1 base, J shed 2 bases, and the junction held 5 bases outside the gene matches. The CDR3 sequence: CASSLTSGPAYEQYF. The DNA for the CDR3 is TGCGCCAGCAGCTTGACTAGCGGACCTGCCTACGAGCAGTACTTC.

V and J are TRBV27 and TRBJ1-4; no definite D call. The CDR3 covers 15 residues. V lost 4 bases to trimming and J lost 0 bases, with 9 bases between them. Germline lookup yields CDR1 MNHEY and CDR2 SMNVEV (reference sequence). As DNA, the CDR3 is TGTGCCAGCAGTTCTAGGCAAACAACTAATGAAAAACTGTTTTTT. Its translation is CASSSRQTTNEKLFF.

The J gene is TRBJ2-3, the V gene TRBV7-3; 12 bases fit TRBD2. With 2 bases clipped from V and 5 bases from J, the junction kept 8 bases outside the gene matches. The CDR3 length is 17 residues. The germline gives CDR1 SGHTA, CDR2 FQGTGA. CDR3 sequence (DNA): TGTGCCAGCAGCTTAGAGGGAGGGGGACTAGCGGGAGATACGCAGTATTTT. Protein product: CASSLEGGGLAGDTQYF.

The chain combines TRBV5-4 with TRBJ2-7, with D possibly matching TRBD2 (5 bases). CDR1 is SGHNT, CDR2 YYREEE, per germline (reference sequence). The V and J ends lost 4 bases and 2 bases respectively, with 13 bases between them. The CDR3 is made up of 14 amino acids. The CDR3 sequence is CASSPRPGTYEQYF. CDR3 in DNA: TGTGCCAGCAGCCCTCGCCCGGGGACCTACGAGCAGTACTTC. Together with reference TRBV5-4 and TRBJ2-7, the CDR3 gives the full variable domain: ETGVTQSPTHLIKTRGQQVTLRCSSQSGHNTVSWYQQALGQGPQFIFQYYREEENGRGNFPPRFSGLQFPNYSSELNVNALELDDSALYLCASSPRPGTYEQYFGPGTRLTVT.